The clone carrying this TCR beta chain was observed a few times. Its target is not known. Preparing the TCRbeta library involved the use of unique molecular identifiers. TCRdb processed the PCR reads anew with MiXCR; each CDR3 protein has one entry. The table has fewer than 550,000 distinct CDR3 sequences, about 10% seen once. The data are from a study of T-cell reconstitution after alpha-beta-depleted transplantation in children. Findings of the study overall: It was reported that alpha-beta T cells came from several hundred expanded graft clones (about two months after transplant). T-cell counts and diversity were attributed mostly to newly produced T cells one year after transplant.

The sequence derives from a female patient aged 2-9 years who had a stem cell transplant for aplastic anemia, so the T cells may come from the graft donor. The sample was PBMCs, mostly from graft donor cells, taken 180 days after TCRalphabeta/CD19-depleted stem cell transplant.

The CDR3 nucleotides read TGCAGTGCTAGGCGGACAGGCCCCACTGAAGCTTTCTTT. Its translation: CSARRTGPTEAFF. The J gene is TRBJ1-1, the V gene TRBV20-1, with 7 nucleotides matching TRBD1. Germline CDR1 reads DFQATT; CDR2 reads SNEGSKA (reference sequence). V lost 3 bases, J lost 4 bases, and 5 bases stayed unmatched. The CDR3 is 13 residues long.